A selection of T cell receptor beta chains follows, all from one sample in a study of cytomegalovirus exposure and HLA in healthy donors. Only in-frame clones appear in the TCRdb table, and some are missing; sequencing was by immunoSEQ multiplex PCR. The sample table includes around 140,000 clones. The sequencing input was PBMCs. The receptors here all came from a male donor in good health and CMV-seronegative. The CDR3 runs from the conserved cysteine through the conserved F or W. The D gene is left open where the match is weak.

V gene	CDR3 length	D gene	J gene	CDR3 protein	CDR3 DNA
TRBV11-2	16	-	TRBJ1-3	CASSRRVWSPGNTIYF	TGTGCCAGCAGTCGTAGAGTCTGGTCCCCTGGAAACACCATATATTTT
TRBV10-1	12	-	TRBJ2-7	CASSGQKSVQYF	TGCGCCAGCAGTGGGCAGAAGAGCGTGCAGTACTTC
TRBV7-9	16	-	TRBJ2-7	CASSFEGTHSSYEQYF	TGTGCCAGCAGCTTTGAGGGGACTCATAGCTCCTACGAGCAGTACTTC
TRBV5-1	12	TRBD2	TRBJ2-3	CASRGGTDTQYF	TGCGCCAGCAGGGGGGGGACAGATACGCAGTATTTT
TRBV14	18	TRBD2	TRBJ2-7	CASSQHQLAGGSRDEQYF	TGTGCCAGCAGCCAACACCAACTAGCGGGAGGCTCTAGAGACGAGCAGTACTTC
TRBV6-1	14	-	TRBJ1-2	CASRRLVEIYGYTF	TGTGCCAGCAGGCGGTTGGTCGAGATCTATGGCTACACCTTC
TRBV5-1	12	-	TRBJ2-1	CASSLTPNEQFF	TGCGCCAGCAGCTTGACACCGAATGAGCAGTTCTTC
TRBV19	15	-	TRBJ1-1	CASSASGFMNTEAFF	TGTGCCAGTAGTGCCTCAGGATTTATGAACACTGAAGCTTTCTTT
TRBV4-1	15	-	TRBJ1-1	CASSQEDRLPTEAFF	TGCGCCAGCAGCCAAGAGGACAGACTTCCAACTGAAGCTTTCTTT
TRBV19	14	-	TRBJ2-2	CASSQALDTGELFF	TGTGCCAGTAGTCAAGCGTTAGACACCGGGGAGCTGTTTTTT
TRBV7-2	14	-	TRBJ2-7	CASSPRARVSEQYF	TGTGCCAGCAGCCCACGGGCCAGGGTCTCCGAGCAGTACTTC
TRBV7-2	14	-	TRBJ2-3	CASSLFAITDTQYF	TGTGCCAGCAGCTTATTCGCTATCACAGATACGCAGTATTTT
TRBV2	9	-	TRBJ1-1	CATYTEAFF	TGTGCCACATACACTGAAGCTTTCTTT
TRBV6-5	14	TRBD2	TRBJ2-5	CASSGLAAGETQYF	TGTGCCAGCAGCGGACTAGCGGCCGGAGAGACCCAGTACTTC
TRBV6-1	17	TRBD1	TRBJ1-1	CASSENNRGFLGTEAFF	TGTGCCAGCAGTGAGAATAACAGGGGATTCCTGGGGACTGAAGCTTTCTTT
TRBV30	14	TRBD1	TRBJ1-1	CAWSALQGRTEAFF	TGTGCCTGGAGTGCCCTACAGGGGAGGACTGAAGCTTTCTTT
TRBV9	17	TRBD2	TRBJ2-3	CASSVASGGAHTDTQYF	TGTGCCAGCAGCGTGGCTAGCGGGGGGGCCCACACAGATACGCAGTATTTT
TRBV15	15	-	TRBJ2-7	CATTPDKVRSYEQYF	TGTGCCACCACCCCGGACAAGGTTCGCTCCTACGAGCAGTACTTC
TRBV25-1	16	TRBD1	TRBJ2-1	CASSDSDRGRNNEQFF	TGTGCCAGCAGTGACTCCGACAGGGGGCGCAACAATGAGCAGTTCTTC
TRBV6-4	14	TRBD2	TRBJ2-7	CASTGTRGYYEQYF	TGTGCCAGCACAGGGACTAGGGGTTATTACGAGCAGTACTTC
TRBV6-5	16	-	TRBJ2-7	CASSYGPVKSFHEQYF	TGTGCCAGCAGTTACGGGCCAGTAAAATCGTTCCACGAGCAGTACTTC
TRBV11-2	15	-	TRBJ1-3	CASSLDYQTGNTIYF	TGTGCCAGCAGCTTAGATTACCAGACTGGAAACACCATATATTTT